This T cell receptor (beta chain) was recovered during a study of cytomegalovirus exposure and HLA in healthy donors. Here immunoSEQ multiplex PCR was the method, and the copy in TCRdb shows in-frame clones only, minus some. The sample lists 100,000 to 150,000 clones, roughly 89% occurring once. Notes on this clone: The target antigen is unknown.

Findings and caveats of the study: According to a later analysis, TCR clusters from the first cohort tended to co-occur in the 110 or so validation repertoires. Testing in vitro showed a few CMV-associated chains specific for CMV antigens.

Germline V gene sequence: CDR1 SGHKS, CDR2 YYEKEE (reference sequence). The length of the CDR3 is 15 residues. Trimming shortened V by 0 bases and J by 8 bases, and 14 bases separated the two germline ends. V and J are TRBV5-5 and TRBJ1-4; maybe TRBD1 (5 bases). This TCR was sampled from a woman under 30 in good health and CMV-seronegative. The sample consisted of PBMCs. CDR3 in amino acids: CASSLDGQLREKLFF. The CDR3 DNA reads as TGTGCCAGCAGCTTGGATGGACAATTGCGAGAAAAACTGTTTTTT.